The 18 T cell receptor beta chains below come from one sample, sequenced in a study of blood T cell repertoires in COVID-19. Produced via immunoSEQ multiplex PCR; TCRdb's table is partial and in-frame only. The sample gives 53,000 or so clones, about three quarters of which show up once; around 43% is in the top ten. The specimen sequenced was peripheral blood. These receptors came from a man between 65 and 85 years old with active or convalescent COVID-19.

This chain links TRBV6-2 or TRBV6-3 with TRBJ1-6; 10 nucleotides match TRBD1. The germline gives CDR1 MNHEY, CDR2 SVGEGT. The CDR3 spans 15 residues. J gave up 10 bases and V 0 bases, and 3 bases lay outside the gene matches. The CDR3 coding sequence is TGTGCCAGCAGTTACTCTGGGACAGGGGTGTCACCCCTCCACTTT. Its translation: CASSYSGTGVSPLHF.

The chain recombines TRBV28 with TRBJ1-1; 9 nucleotides align to TRBD1. V trimming: 5 bases; J trimming: 5 bases; junction bases outside the gene matches: 0. Looked up from germline, CDR1 is MDHEN and CDR2 is SYDVKM. This CDR3 is 12 amino acids long. CDR3 coding DNA: TGTGCCAGCAGTGGGACAGGGACTGAAGCTTTCTTT. Protein: CASSGTGTEAFF.

V and J are TRBV15 and TRBJ1-1; 12 positions match TRBD1. In germline, CDR1 is LNHNV, CDR2 YYDKDF (reference sequence). The CDR3 extends over 15 amino acids. Trimming removed 5 bases from V and 4 bases from J; junction bases left unmatched: 5. The DNA of the CDR3 is TGTGCCACCAGCCCCGGGACAGGGGGCCTCACTGAAGCTTTCTTT. It specifies CATSPGTGGLTEAFF.

The CDR3 sequence is CASSLWGDYGYTF. The CDR3 DNA follows: TGCGCCAGCAGCTTGTGGGGGGACTATGGCTACACCTTC. The chain joins TRBV5-1 to TRBJ1-2; maybe TRBD1 (5 bases). The germline CDR1 and CDR2 sequences are SGHRS and YFSETQ. The CDR3 runs to 13 residues. V lost 1 base and J 3 bases, leaving 7 bases between the germline ends.

This clone appeared a few times. The J gene is TRBJ2-5, the V gene TRBV2, with D maybe TRBD2 (5 bases). Germline-derived CDR1 and CDR2 are SNHLY and FYNNEI. CDR3 length: 14 residues. The V gene lost 8 bases and the J gene lost 3 bases, with 16 bases spanning the gap. In DNA, the CDR3 is TGTGCCAGCGCCTTGGGCCGAGCGGAAGAGACCCAGTACTTC. Translating gives CASALGRAEETQYF. The complete variable domain, with remaining parts taken from reference TRBV2 and TRBJ2-5, reads EPEVTQTPSHQVTQMGQEVILRCVPISNHLYFYWYRQILGQKVEFLVSFYNNEISEKSEIFDDQFSVERPDGSNFTLKIRSTKLEDSAMYFCASALGRAEETQYFGPGTRLLVL.

The chain joins TRBV29-1 to TRBJ2-5; maybe TRBD2 (5 bases). CDR1 is SQVTM, CDR2 ANQGSEA, per germline. Trimming cost V 4 bases and J 4 bases, with 10 bases left between them. The CDR3 sequence is 12 residues long. The CDR3 DNA sequence: TGCAGCGTTGGTGGGAGCATAGAGACCCAGTACTTC. This sequence encodes CSVGGSIETQYF. Variable domain in full (rest from reference TRBV29-1 and TRBJ2-5): SAVISQKPSRDICQRGTSLTIQCQVDSQVTMMFWYRQQPGQSLTLIATANQGSEATYESGFVIDKFPISRPNLTFSTLTVSNMSPEDSSIYLCSVGGSIETQYFGPGTRLLVL.

This chain links TRBV6-5 with TRBJ1-1; D unclear. The CDR3 extends over 13 amino acids. Per the germline V gene, CDR1 is MNHEY and CDR2 is SVGAGI. V was trimmed by 5 bases and J by 1 base, leaving 8 bases between them. Here the CDR3 DNA reads TGTGCCAGCAGTCCCAACACGAACACTGAAGCTTTCTTT. Amino acid sequence: CASSPNTNTEAFF.

V usage is TRBV27 and J usage is TRBJ1-5; the D gene is possibly TRBD1 (5 bases). Trimming pared 1 base from V and 5 bases from J, leaving 15 bases between. Germline assignment: CDR1 MNHEY and CDR2 SMNVEV (reference sequence). This CDR3 region has 16 residues. The CDR3 reads CASSLFGAGRHQPQHF. The CDR3 DNA reads TGTGCCAGCAGTTTATTTGGGGCTGGGCGACATCAGCCCCAGCATTTT.

A few counts support this clone. The chain links TRBV21-1 to TRBJ1-1; the D call in the table, TRBD1, was not verified against the DNA. TRBV21-1 is a pseudogene. This CDR3 has 14 amino acids. The CDR3 here is CASSVHRGLTEAFF. The CDR3 DNA is TGTGCCAGCAGCGTTCACAGGGGGCTCACTGAAGCTTTCTTT.

V usage is TRBV5-4 and J usage is TRBJ2-1; TRBD1 matches at 8 bases. V gave up 1 base and J gave up 4 bases; unmatched junction bases: 4. The V gene's germline CDR1 is SGHNT and CDR2 YYREEE (reference sequence). The CDR3 has 15 residues. CDR3 bases: TGTGCCAGCAGCTTGTCAGGGGGCTCTTACAATGAGCAGTTCTTC. Protein sequence: CASSLSGGSYNEQFF.

The chain carries TRBV28 and TRBJ1-3; 11 bases match TRBD1. Germline loops: CDR1 MDHEN, CDR2 SYDVKM. CDR3 length equals 14 residues. With V trimmed by 6 bases and J by 7 bases, 5 bases remained unmatched. CDR3 loop: CASRSGQGANTIYF. For the CDR3, the DNA is TGTGCCAGCAGATCTGGACAGGGGGCCAACACCATATATTTT.

This chain connects TRBV10-3 to TRBJ1-2; no reliable D call. The CDR3 is 12 amino acids. Trimming took off 0 bases at V and 4 bases at J, with 3 bases between the two ends. Germline values: CDR1 ENHRY, CDR2 SYGVKD. The CDR3 reads CAISESGYGYTF. Here the CDR3 DNA reads TGTGCCATCAGTGAGTCCGGCTATGGCTACACCTTC.

This clone was detected a few times. V and J are TRBV7-3 and TRBJ2-2; D ambiguous. This CDR3 comprises 14 residues. Germline CDR1 SGHTA, CDR2 FQGTGA. V was cut by 0 bases and J by 3 bases, with 5 bases left in between. CDR3 nucleotides: TGTGCCAGCAGCTTAACCCGGGACACCGGGGAGCTGTTTTTT. It codes for CASSLTRDTGELFF.

The chain employs TRBV5-1 and TRBJ2-5; D is ambiguous. The CDR3 spans 14 residues. Germline CDR1 is SGHRS and CDR2 is YFSETQ. With 1 base removed from V and 2 bases from J, the gap between germline ends came to 9 bases. CDR3 sequence reads: CASSLRAFQETQYF. The CDR3, as DNA: TGCGCCAGCAGCTTGAGAGCCTTTCAAGAGACCCAGTACTTC.

This clone was seen many times. Within the sample, other DNA sequences also encode this same CDR3. This chain connects TRBV19 to TRBJ2-7; TRBD1 matches 9 bases. This CDR3 comprises 14 residues. The ends lost 7 bases at V and 3 bases at J; junction bases unmatched: 7. CDR1 is LNHDA and CDR2 is SQIVND in the germline V gene (reference sequence). The CDR3 DNA reads TGTGCCAGTACCCCGACAGGGGGGATCTACGAGCAGTACTTC. It specifies CASTPTGGIYEQYF.

The rearrangement joins TRBV5-1 to TRBJ2-7, with TRBD1 matching over 8 bases. The ends lost 5 bases at V and 2 bases at J; junction bases unmatched: 6. This CDR3 is 14 amino acids long. Germline values: CDR1 SGHRS, CDR2 YFSETQ. The DNA of the CDR3 is TGCGCCAGCAGGGACGGGACAGGTACCTACGAGCAGTACTTC. Protein product: CASRDGTGTYEQYF. The full variable domain, in which reference TRBV5-1 and TRBJ2-7 provide the parts outside the CDR3, is KAGVTQTPRYLIKTRGQQVTLSCSPISGHRSVSWYQQTPGQGLQFLFEYFSETQRNKGNFPGRFSGRQFSNSRSEMNVSTLELGDSALYLCASRDGTGTYEQYFGPGTRLTVT.

Here the CDR3 reads CASSASGVGANVLTF. The CDR3 nucleotides are TGTGCCAGCAGTGCATCAGGGGTCGGGGCCAACGTCCTGACTTTC. The V and J genes are TRBV28 and TRBJ2-6, with D maybe TRBD1 (6 bases). Trimming took off 5 bases at V and 4 bases at J, with 12 bases between the two ends. The length of the CDR3 is 15 residues. CDR1 and CDR2 (germline): MDHEN, SYDVKM. Using reference TRBV28 and TRBJ2-6 for the parts outside the CDR3, the full variable domain is DVKVTQSSRYLVKRTGEKVFLECVQDMDHENMFWYRQDPGLGLRLIYFSYDVKMKEKGDIPEGYSVSREKKERFSLILESASTNQTSMYLCASSASGVGANVLTFGAGSRLTVL.

CDR3 nucleotides: TGTGCCAGCAGCTACAACAGGGATTCACCCCTCCACTTT. It translates to CASSYNRDSPLHF. V gene TRBV7-3 combines with J gene TRBJ1-6; tentative D call: TRBD1 (6 bases). Germline V CDR1 and CDR2: SGHTA, FQGTGA. The CDR3 is 13 amino acids. The V and J ends lost 4 bases and 8 bases respectively, with 9 bases between them.